The 15 T cell receptor beta chains in this list originate from one sample, sequenced in a study of T-cell memory formation after mild COVID-19. A single record per CDR3 protein comes from TCRdb applying MiXCR to the 5' RACE reads. The sample contains 250,000 to 350,000 distinct CDR3 sequences, just under 20% of which appear only once. Sample: PBMCs or a T cell subset sorted from them (not recorded which). The receptors originated from a man between 18 and 29 years old who had mild COVID-19 (a few samples of this study predate the infection). Cell type and time point are not known.

This clonotype was counted a few times. The V call is TRBV20-1, the J call TRBJ2-3, with no clear D. Trimming took 0 bases from V and 2 from J, leaving 3 bases between them. Germline V gene data show CDR1 as DFQATT and CDR2 as SNEGSKA (reference sequence). The CDR3 length is 12 residues. The CDR3 DNA reads TGCAGTGCTAGAGAGTTCACAGATACGCAGTATTTT. Translated, it gives CSAREFTDTQYF.

The J gene is TRBJ1-2, the V gene TRBV7-9; no definite D call. The CDR3 is 14 residues long. Trimming shortened V by 5 bases and J by 1 base, and 11 bases separated the two germline ends. Germline values: CDR1 SEHNR, CDR2 FQNEAQ (reference sequence). The CDR3 bases are TGTGCCAGCAGCCCGACTATGGATAACTATGGCTACACCTTC. Its translation is CASSPTMDNYGYTF. The entire variable domain, with the rest obtained from reference TRBV7-9 and TRBJ1-2, is as follows: DTGVSQNPRHKITKRGQNVTFRCDPISEHNRLYWYRQTLGQGPEFLTYFQNEAQLEKSRLLSDRFSAERPKGSFSTLEIQRTEQGDSAMYLCASSPTMDNYGYTFGSGTRLTVV.

V gene TRBV4-1 combines with J gene TRBJ2-7; a possible D gene is TRBD1 (6 bases). The germline V gene encodes CDR1 MGHRA and CDR2 YSYEKL. The CDR3 sequence is 15 residues long. Trimming left V 3 bases short and J 6 bases short, with 18 bases between. The CDR3 sequence is CASSQGEWTVAEQYF. The CDR3 DNA sequence: TGCGCCAGCAGCCAGGGCGAGTGGACAGTTGCCGAGCAGTACTTC.

The chain recombines TRBV4-3 with TRBJ1-1; D call uncertain. Germline CDR1 reads LGHNA; CDR2 reads YSLEER. The CDR3 has 18 residues. Trimming took 2 bases from V and 0 from J, leaving 19 bases between them. CDR3 region: CASSQLFDFRNLNTEAFF. CDR3 DNA: TGCGCCAGCAGCCAACTGTTCGATTTCCGGAACCTGAACACTGAAGCTTTCTTT.

This clonotype has only a few counts. The genes are TRBV5-1 and TRBJ1-1; 8 bases are shared with TRBD1. V shed 3 bases, J shed 5 bases, and the junction held 6 bases outside the gene matches. CDR1 and CDR2 (germline): SGHRS, YFSETQ. The CDR3 is 14 residues long. The CDR3 sequence: CASSWTGWDTEAFF. The CDR3 nucleotides are TGCGCCAGCAGCTGGACAGGGTGGGATACTGAAGCTTTCTTT.

This clonotype came up many times. The chain employs TRBV7-2 and TRBJ1-2, with D possibly TRBD1 on 5 matching bases. The CDR3 totals 16 residues. CDR1 SGHTA and CDR2 FQGNSA come from the germline V gene. V was pared by 5 bases and J by 0 bases, with 16 bases between. The CDR3 DNA reads TGTGCCAGCAGCCCCCCTTGGGGCTCGACTAACTATGGCTACACCTTC. Its translation: CASSPPWGSTNYGYTF.

This clonotype has just a few counts. The chain employs TRBV19 and TRBJ1-5; the D gene is possibly TRBD1 (5 bases). The CDR3 has 13 residues. V was trimmed by 3 bases and J by 7 bases, leaving 10 bases between them. CDR1 and CDR2 (germline): LNHDA, SQIVND (reference sequence). CDR3 coding DNA: TGTGCCAGTAGTATCTCAGGGCGGCAGCCCCAGCATTTT. Amino acid sequence: CASSISGRQPQHF.

This clonotype was observed a few times. V gene TRBV7-3 combines with J gene TRBJ2-1; maybe TRBD2 (6 bases). Germline loops: CDR1 SGHTA, CDR2 FQGTGA. Trimming pared 1 base from V and 15 bases from J, leaving 16 bases between. This CDR3 is built from 13 residues. The CDR3 nucleotides read TGTGCCAGCAGCTTAAGAGGGCTGGGGACTGTGTTCTTC. As protein: CASSLRGLGTVFF.

CDR3 loop: CASSYYPWTNEKLFF. In nucleotides, the CDR3 is TGTGCCAGCAGTTACTACCCATGGACTAATGAAAAACTGTTTTTT. The chain has TRBV6-5 and TRBJ1-4; D remains ambiguous. CDR1 and CDR2 from the germline V gene are MNHEY and SVGAGI. The germline V and J ends were trimmed by 1 base and 2 bases, with 8 bases remaining between them. The CDR3 totals 15 residues.

The gene calls are TRBV4-1 and TRBJ2-3, with D hard to call. Trimming removed 2 bases from V and 0 bases from J, with 6 bases in between. Germline CDR1 reads MGHRA; CDR2 reads YSYEKL. The CDR3 runs to 14 residues. CDR3 DNA: TGCGCCAGCAGCCAAACGGGTAGCACAGATACGCAGTATTTT. Its protein is CASSQTGSTDTQYF.

CDR3 nucleotides: TGTGCCAGCAGTGAACAGAGGGATTTCTATAATTCACCCCTCCACTTT. Residues: CASSEQRDFYNSPLHF. The chain combines TRBV2 with TRBJ1-6; D remains ambiguous. With 2 bases removed from V and 3 bases from J, the gap between germline ends came to 11 bases. The CDR3 totals 16 residues. CDR1 and CDR2 from the germline V gene are SNHLY and FYNNEI.

The V call is TRBV2, the J call TRBJ2-3; D not certain. This CDR3 region has 12 residues. V was pared by 6 bases and J by 5 bases, with 9 bases between. The V gene's germline CDR1 is SNHLY and CDR2 FYNNEI. The chain's CDR3 is CASRVLRDTQYF. CDR3 in DNA: TGTGCCAGCAGGGTTCTAAGAGATACGCAGTATTTT. Together with reference TRBV2 and TRBJ2-3, the CDR3 gives the full variable domain: EPEVTQTPSHQVTQMGQEVILRCVPISNHLYFYWYRQILGQKVEFLVSFYNNEISEKSEIFDDQFSVERPDGSNFTLKIRSTKLEDSAMYFCASRVLRDTQYFGPGTRLTVL.

This clonotype has a handful of counts. This sequence joins TRBV7-2 and TRBJ2-7; D might be TRBD2 (6 bases). Trimming shortened V by 1 base and J by 3 bases, and 16 bases separated the two germline ends. The length of the CDR3 is 16 residues. The germline V gene encodes CDR1 SGHTA and CDR2 FQGNSA. The CDR3 sequence is CASSLGLGDSDYEQYF. DNA for the CDR3: TGTGCCAGCAGCTTAGGTCTGGGGGACTCGGACTACGAGCAGTACTTC.

The gene calls are TRBV7-8 and TRBJ2-1; 8 positions agree with TRBD2. The V segment lost 5 bases and the J segment 4 bases; nucleotides outside the gene matches: 7. From germline, CDR1 is SGHVS and CDR2 FQNEAQ. The CDR3 sequence is 15 residues long. The CDR3 coding sequence is TGTGCCAGCAGCATCAGCGGGGGTCATTACAATGAGCAGTTCTTC. Translated, it gives CASSISGGHYNEQFF.

This rearrangement joins TRBV15 to TRBJ2-3, with a weak D call TRBD1 (6 bases). The CDR3 is 16 amino acids. V dropped 0 bases and J dropped 5 bases, with 15 bases sitting between them. The germline V gene encodes CDR1 LNHNV and CDR2 YYDKDF (reference sequence). This chain's CDR3 is CATSRESGASGDTQYF. CDR3 DNA: TGTGCCACCAGCAGAGAATCAGGGGCCAGTGGAGATACGCAGTATTTT.